What follows are 14 T cell receptor beta chains derived from one specimen sequenced in a study of blood T cell repertoires in COVID-19. Clones were read by immunoSEQ multiplex PCR, and TCRdb kept only the in-frame ones, dropping some. The table includes 350,000 to 450,000 clones, approximately 88% detected once. The specimen was peripheral blood. Every receptor here comes from a man aged 40-49 years with acute or convalescent COVID-19.

The chain couples TRBV28 to TRBJ1-1, with 8 nucleotides matching TRBD1. The CDR3 runs 15 residues. CDR1 and CDR2 from the germline V gene are MDHEN and SYDVKM. After removal of 6 bases from V and 2 bases from J, the junction contained 8 bases not matched to a gene. The CDR3 DNA sequence: TGTGCCAGCAGGTACAGGGGGGGCAAAAACACTGAAGCTTTCTTT. Its translation: CASRYRGGKNTEAFF.

The chain combines TRBV4-1 with TRBJ2-2; 10 bases agree with TRBD2. The CDR3 is 17 residues long. The germline V gene has CDR1 MGHRA and CDR2 YSYEKL. J was trimmed by 5 bases and V by 1 base; bases with no gene match: 7. The CDR3 DNA follows: TGCGCCAGCAGCCAAGGCGCTAGCGGGGGAGGGACCGGGGAGCTGTTTTTT. Amino acids: CASSQGASGGGTGELFF.

The chain carries TRBV25-1 and TRBJ1-4, with D possibly matching TRBD1 (5 bases). The CDR3 has 16 residues. Deletions cut 0 bases from V and 0 bases from J, with 8 bases between. Per the germline V gene, CDR1 is MGHDK and CDR2 is SYGVNS. In DNA form, the CDR3 reads TGTGCCAGCAGTGAATATCAGGGTGCAACTAATGAAAAACTGTTTTTT. The encoded protein is CASSEYQGATNEKLFF.

This clone has only one observation. This sequence joins TRBV4-1 and TRBJ1-1, with a possible D match to TRBD1 (6 bases). The CDR3 is 15 amino acids. Trimming stripped 1 base from V and 1 base from J, with 10 bases between. In germline, CDR1 is MGHRA, CDR2 YSYEKL. The CDR3 bases are TGCGCCAGCAGCCAAGCAGGGGCCGCGAACACTGAAGCTTTCTTT. Residues: CASSQAGAANTEAFF.

The chain couples TRBV28 to TRBJ1-3; D unresolved. This CDR3 comprises 17 residues. Germline V lookup: CDR1 MDHEN, CDR2 SYDVKM. Trimming removed 9 bases from V and 2 bases from J, with 23 bases in between. The CDR3 sequence is CASESPTGHLTGNTIYF. CDR3 nucleotides: TGTGCCAGTGAATCCCCTACGGGTCACTTAACTGGAAACACCATATATTTT.

This chain connects TRBV5-1 to TRBJ1-4, with 10 bases matching TRBD1. V was pared by 4 bases and J by 6 bases, with 3 bases of the junction left unmatched. Germline loops: CDR1 SGHRS, CDR2 YFSETQ. This CDR3 is 14 amino acids long. The DNA of the CDR3 is TGCGCCAGCAGCCTGACAGGGGGCGATGAAAAACTGTTTTTT. The encoded protein is CASSLTGGDEKLFF.

The chain carries TRBV28 and TRBJ1-1; tentatively, D is TRBD1 (5 bases). The germline CDR1 and CDR2 sequences are MDHEN and SYDVKM. V was trimmed by 2 bases and J by 11 bases, leaving 9 bases between them. The CDR3 extends over 11 amino acids. CDR3 in DNA: TGTGCCAGCAGTTTACAGGGAAGGGCTTTCTTT. Its protein is CASSLQGRAFF.

The chain combines TRBV5-4 with TRBJ2-2, with D perhaps TRBD1 (7 bases). CDR3 length: 16 amino acids. The V gene's germline CDR1 is SGHNT and CDR2 YYREEE (reference sequence). Trimming stripped 5 bases from V and 6 bases from J, with 20 bases between. The DNA of the CDR3 is TGTGCCAGCAGGGCCGGGAAGACCAGGGGGGCCGGGGAGCTGTTTTTT. Translated: CASRAGKTRGAGELFF. The full variable domain, in which reference TRBV5-4 and TRBJ2-2 provide the parts outside the CDR3, is ETGVTQSPTHLIKTRGQQVTLRCSSQSGHNTVSWYQQALGQGPQFIFQYYREEENGRGNFPPRFSGLQFPNYSSELNVNALELDDSALYLCASRAGKTRGAGELFFGEGSRLTVL.

The V call is TRBV6-6, the J call TRBJ2-1; 7 nucleotides align to TRBD2. The CDR3 covers 16 residues. The V gene end was trimmed by 7 bases and the J gene end by 1 base; junction bases not matched to a gene: 10. The germline V gene has CDR1 MNHNY and CDR2 SVGAGI (reference sequence). CDR3 sequence (DNA): TGTGCCAGCACATCGGGTGGCGGGGGATCCTACAATGAGCAGTTCTTC. Protein: CASTSGGGGSYNEQFF.

The chain recombines TRBV9 with TRBJ2-3, with TRBD2 matching over 8 bases. Germline CDR1 reads SGDLS; CDR2 reads YYNGEE. There are 15 residues in the CDR3. The J segment lost 4 bases and the V segment lost 0 bases, leaving 4 bases of the junction unmatched. The CDR3 DNA reads TGTGCCAGCAGCGTAGAGGGACTAGACCCAGATACGCAGTATTTT. Encoded protein: CASSVEGLDPDTQYF.

The CDR3 loop reads CASSEFRRGPSYEQYF. DNA for the CDR3: TGTGCCAGCAGTGAATTTAGGAGGGGCCCTTCCTACGAGCAGTACTTC. V usage is TRBV25-1 and J usage is TRBJ2-7; the D gene is possibly TRBD2 (6 bases). Germline V lookup: CDR1 MGHDK, CDR2 SYGVNS. V was trimmed by 1 base and J by 1 base, leaving 14 bases between them. The CDR3 totals 16 residues.

This rearrangement joins TRBV15 to TRBJ2-7; 9 nucleotides align to TRBD1. In germline, CDR1 is LNHNV, CDR2 YYDKDF (reference sequence). The V and J ends lost 3 bases and 5 bases, in that order; junction bases with no gene match: 14. This CDR3 is built from 17 residues. The CDR3 DNA is TGTGCCACCAGCAGGCCATTGACCCACAGGGGGCGGAACGAGCAGTACTTC. This gives the protein CATSRPLTHRGRNEQYF.

The table lists this clone with a few counts. The chain employs TRBV5-4 and TRBJ2-2; 8 nucleotides agree with TRBD1. The germline V gene has CDR1 SGHNT and CDR2 YYREEE (reference sequence). V shed 4 bases, J shed 6 bases, and the junction held 2 bases outside the gene matches. The CDR3 has 13 residues. CDR3 sequence: CASSAQGAGELFF. Here the CDR3 DNA reads TGTGCCAGCAGCGCACAGGGGGCCGGGGAGCTGTTTTTT.

The CDR3 loop reads CASSPLGGSSYNEQFF. The CDR3 DNA is TGTGCCAGCAGTCCCCTCGGGGGGAGCTCCTACAATGAGCAGTTCTTC. This chain links TRBV7-3 with TRBJ2-1; TRBD2 aligns across 7 bases. CDR1 and CDR2 (germline): SGHTA, FQGTGA. J was trimmed by 0 bases and V by 6 bases; bases with no gene match: 8. CDR3 length: 16 residues.